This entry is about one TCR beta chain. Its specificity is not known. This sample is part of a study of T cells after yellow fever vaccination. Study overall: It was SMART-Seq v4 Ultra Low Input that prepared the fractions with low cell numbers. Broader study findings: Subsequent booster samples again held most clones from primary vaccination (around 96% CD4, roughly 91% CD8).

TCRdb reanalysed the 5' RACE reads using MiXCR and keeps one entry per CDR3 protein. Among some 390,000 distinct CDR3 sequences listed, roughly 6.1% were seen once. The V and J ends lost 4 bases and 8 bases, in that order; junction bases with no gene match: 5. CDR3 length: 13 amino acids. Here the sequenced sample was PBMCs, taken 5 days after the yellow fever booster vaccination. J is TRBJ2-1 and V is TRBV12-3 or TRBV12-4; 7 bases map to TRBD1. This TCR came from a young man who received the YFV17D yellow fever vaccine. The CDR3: CASSYQGVYEQFF. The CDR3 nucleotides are TGTGCCAGCAGTTATCAGGGGGTGTATGAGCAGTTCTTC.